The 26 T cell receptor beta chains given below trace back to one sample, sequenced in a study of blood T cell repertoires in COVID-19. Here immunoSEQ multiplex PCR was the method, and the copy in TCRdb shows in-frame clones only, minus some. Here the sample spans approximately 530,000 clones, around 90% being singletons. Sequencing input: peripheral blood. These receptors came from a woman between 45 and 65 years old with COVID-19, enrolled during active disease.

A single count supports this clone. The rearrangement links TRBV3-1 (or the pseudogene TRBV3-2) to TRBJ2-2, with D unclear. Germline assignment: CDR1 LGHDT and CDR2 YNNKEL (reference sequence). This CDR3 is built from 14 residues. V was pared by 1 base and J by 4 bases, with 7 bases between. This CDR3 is CASSQVLSTGELFF. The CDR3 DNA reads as TGTGCCAGCAGCCAAGTTCTGTCCACCGGGGAGCTGTTTTTT.

The CDR3 loop reads CASSTGQNSNQPQHF. The CDR3 DNA sequence: TGTGCCAGTAGTACAGGACAGAACAGCAATCAGCCCCAGCATTTT. The chain joins TRBV19 to TRBJ1-5; D may be TRBD1 (6 bases). The CDR3 consists of 15 residues. Germline lookup yields CDR1 LNHDA and CDR2 SQIVND (reference sequence). The V and J ends lost 4 bases and 1 base respectively, with 11 bases between them.

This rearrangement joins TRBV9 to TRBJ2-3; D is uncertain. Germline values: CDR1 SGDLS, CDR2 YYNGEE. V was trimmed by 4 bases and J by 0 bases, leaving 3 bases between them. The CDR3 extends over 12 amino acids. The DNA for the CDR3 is TGTGCCAGCAGCCCGAGCACAGATACGCAGTATTTT. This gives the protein CASSPSTDTQYF.

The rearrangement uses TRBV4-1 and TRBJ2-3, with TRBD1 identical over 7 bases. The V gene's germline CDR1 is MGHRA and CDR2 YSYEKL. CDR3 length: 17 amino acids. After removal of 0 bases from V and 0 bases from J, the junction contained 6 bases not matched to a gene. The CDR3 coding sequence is TGCGCCAGCAGCCAAGATAGTAGACAGGGTAGCACAGATACGCAGTATTTT. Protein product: CASSQDSRQGSTDTQYF.

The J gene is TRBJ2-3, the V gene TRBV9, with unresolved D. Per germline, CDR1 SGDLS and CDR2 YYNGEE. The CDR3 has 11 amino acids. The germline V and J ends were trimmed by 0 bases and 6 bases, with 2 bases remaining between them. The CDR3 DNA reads TGTGCCAGCAGCGTAGCGGATACGCAGTATTTT. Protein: CASSVADTQYF. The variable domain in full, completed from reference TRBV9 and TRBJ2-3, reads DSGVTQTPKHLITATGQRVTLRCSPRSGDLSVYWYQQSLDQGLQFLIQYYNGEERAKGNILERFSAQQFPDLHSELNLSSLELGDSALYFCASSVADTQYFGPGTRLTVL.

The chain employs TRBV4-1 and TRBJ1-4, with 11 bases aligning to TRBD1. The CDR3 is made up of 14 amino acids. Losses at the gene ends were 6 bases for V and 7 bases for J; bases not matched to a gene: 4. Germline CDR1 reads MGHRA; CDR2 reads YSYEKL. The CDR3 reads CASRGGTGGEKLFF. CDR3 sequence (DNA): TGCGCCAGCAGGGGGGGGACAGGGGGTGAAAAACTGTTTTTT.

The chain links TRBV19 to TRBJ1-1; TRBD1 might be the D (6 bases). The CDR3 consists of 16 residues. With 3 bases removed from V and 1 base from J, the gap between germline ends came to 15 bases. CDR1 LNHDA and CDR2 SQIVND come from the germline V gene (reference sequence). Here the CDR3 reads CASSIRSGGANTEAFF. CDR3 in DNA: TGTGCCAGTAGTATTAGGAGCGGGGGCGCGAACACTGAAGCTTTCTTT.

The CDR3 DNA reads TGTGCCAGCAGCGAAGCCGGGACAGGGAGCACAGATACGCAGTATTTT. Translated, it gives CASSEAGTGSTDTQYF. The gene calls are TRBV9 and TRBJ2-3; TRBD1 aligns across 9 bases. The CDR3 covers 16 residues. The germline V gene encodes CDR1 SGDLS and CDR2 YYNGEE. Unmatched junction bases numbered 5, after V lost 3 bases and J lost 0 bases.

CDR3 loop: CASSPTFTDTQYF. The CDR3 DNA follows: TGCGCCAGCAGCCCGACTTTCACAGATACGCAGTATTTT. The rearrangement links TRBV4-1 to TRBJ2-3; D unresolved. CDR3 size: 13 residues. Germline CDR1 is MGHRA and CDR2 is YSYEKL. V lost 4 bases to trimming and J lost 2 bases, with 7 bases between them.

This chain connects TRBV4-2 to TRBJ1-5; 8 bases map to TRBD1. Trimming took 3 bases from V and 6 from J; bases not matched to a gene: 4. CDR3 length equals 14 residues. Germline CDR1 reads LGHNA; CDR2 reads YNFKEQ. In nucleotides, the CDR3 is TGTGCCAGCAGCCACCCAGGGGGCAGTCAGCCCCAGCATTTT. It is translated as CASSHPGGSQPQHF.

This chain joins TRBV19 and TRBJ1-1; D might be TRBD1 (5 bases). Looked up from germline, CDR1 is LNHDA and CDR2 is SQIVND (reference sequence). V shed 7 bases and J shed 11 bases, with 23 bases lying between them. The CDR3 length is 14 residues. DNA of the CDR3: TGTGCCAGTACCCCGACGGGACCCTCGGGGGAGGCTTTCTTT. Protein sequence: CASTPTGPSGEAFF.

The CDR3 sequence is CASSLESPGYGYTF. The CDR3 DNA is TGCGCCAGCAGCTTGGAGTCTCCGGGATATGGCTACACCTTC. The V call is TRBV5-1, the J call TRBJ1-2; no firm D call. The CDR3 runs 14 residues. Germline V gives CDR1 SGHRS, CDR2 YFSETQ. With 0 bases removed from V and 5 bases from J, the gap between germline ends came to 11 bases.

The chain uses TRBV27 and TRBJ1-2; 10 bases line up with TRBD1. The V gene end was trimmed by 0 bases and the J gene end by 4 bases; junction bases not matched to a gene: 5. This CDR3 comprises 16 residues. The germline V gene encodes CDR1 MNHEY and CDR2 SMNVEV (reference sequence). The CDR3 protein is CASSLSGQGGIYGYTF. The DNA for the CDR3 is TGTGCCAGCAGTTTATCCGGACAGGGGGGTATCTATGGCTACACCTTC.

The CDR3 is CASSDPILAERGHEQFF. DNA for the CDR3: TGTGCCAGCAGCGACCCAATCCTAGCGGAGAGAGGGCATGAGCAGTTCTTC. V is TRBV9 and J is TRBJ2-1; TRBD2 agrees at 7 bases. Germline trimming cut 3 bases from V and 8 bases from J; bases unmatched to any gene: 17. This CDR3 contains 17 residues. CDR1 is SGDLS and CDR2 is YYNGEE in the germline V gene.

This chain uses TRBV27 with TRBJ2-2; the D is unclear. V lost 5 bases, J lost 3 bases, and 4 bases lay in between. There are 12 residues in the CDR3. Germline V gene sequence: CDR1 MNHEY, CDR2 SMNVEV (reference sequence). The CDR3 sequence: CASSGYTGELFF. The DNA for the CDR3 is TGTGCCAGCAGTGGCTACACCGGGGAGCTGTTTTTT.

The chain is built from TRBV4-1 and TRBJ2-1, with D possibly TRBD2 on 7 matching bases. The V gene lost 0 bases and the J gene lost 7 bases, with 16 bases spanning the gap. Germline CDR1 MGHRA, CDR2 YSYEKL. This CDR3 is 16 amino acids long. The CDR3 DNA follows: TGCGCCAGCAGCCAAGATCGAGGGGGGGCCTGGAATGAGCAGTTCTTC. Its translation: CASSQDRGGAWNEQFF.

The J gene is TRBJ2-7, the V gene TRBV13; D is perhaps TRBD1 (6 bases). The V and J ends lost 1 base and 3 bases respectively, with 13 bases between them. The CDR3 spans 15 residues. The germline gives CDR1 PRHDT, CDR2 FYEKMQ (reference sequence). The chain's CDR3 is CASSLATGNNYEQYF. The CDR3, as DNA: TGTGCCAGCAGCTTAGCAACAGGGAATAACTACGAGCAGTACTTC.

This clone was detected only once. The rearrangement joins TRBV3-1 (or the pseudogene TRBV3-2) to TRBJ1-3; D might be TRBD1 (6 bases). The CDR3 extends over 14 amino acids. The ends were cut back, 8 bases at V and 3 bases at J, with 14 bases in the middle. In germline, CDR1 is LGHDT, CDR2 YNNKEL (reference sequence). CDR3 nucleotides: TGTGCCAGCGGGTATGGGGGCATTGGAAACACCATATATTTT. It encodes CASGYGGIGNTIYF.

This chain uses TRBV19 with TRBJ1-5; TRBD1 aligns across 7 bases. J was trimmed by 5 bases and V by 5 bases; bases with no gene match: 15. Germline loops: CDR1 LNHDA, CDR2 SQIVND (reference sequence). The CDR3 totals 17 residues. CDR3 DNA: TGTGCCAGTAGTTCAAACAGGGGCGGAGCATTGGATCAGCCCCAGCATTTT. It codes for CASSSNRGGALDQPQHF.

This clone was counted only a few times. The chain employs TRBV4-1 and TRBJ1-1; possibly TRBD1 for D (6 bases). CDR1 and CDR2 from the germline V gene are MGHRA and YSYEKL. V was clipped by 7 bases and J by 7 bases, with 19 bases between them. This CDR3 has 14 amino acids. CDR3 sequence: CASTSYGTGLEAFF. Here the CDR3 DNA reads TGCGCCAGCACCTCCTACGGTACAGGGCTTGAAGCTTTCTTT.

DNA of the CDR3: TGCGCCAGCAGCTGGGGACAGGGGGCAGATGAAAAACTGTTTTTT. It encodes CASSWGQGADEKLFF. This sequence joins TRBV5-1 and TRBJ1-4; the match to TRBD1 covers 12 bases. V gave up 3 bases and J gave up 6 bases; unmatched junction bases: 3. The CDR3 loop spans 15 amino acids. Germline CDR1 and CDR2: SGHRS and YFSETQ.

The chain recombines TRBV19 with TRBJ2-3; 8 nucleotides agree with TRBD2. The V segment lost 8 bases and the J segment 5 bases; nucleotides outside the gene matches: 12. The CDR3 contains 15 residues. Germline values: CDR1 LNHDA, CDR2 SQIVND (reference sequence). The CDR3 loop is CASSPFSGGQDTQYF. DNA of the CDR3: TGTGCCAGTTCCCCTTTCTCGGGGGGGCAAGATACGCAGTATTTT. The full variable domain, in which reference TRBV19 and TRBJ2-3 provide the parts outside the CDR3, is DGGITQSPKYLFRKEGQNVTLSCEQNLNHDAMYWYRQDPGQGLRLIYYSQIVNDFQKGDIAEGYSVSREKKESFPLTVTSAQKNPTAFYLCASSPFSGGQDTQYFGPGTRLTVL.

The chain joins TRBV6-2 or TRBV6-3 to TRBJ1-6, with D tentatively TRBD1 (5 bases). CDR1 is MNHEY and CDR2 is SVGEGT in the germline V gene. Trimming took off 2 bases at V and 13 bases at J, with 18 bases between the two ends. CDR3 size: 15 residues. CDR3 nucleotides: TGTGCCAGCAGTTACCCACAGGCCTCGGGGAGGCCCCTCCACTTT. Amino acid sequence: CASSYPQASGRPLHF.

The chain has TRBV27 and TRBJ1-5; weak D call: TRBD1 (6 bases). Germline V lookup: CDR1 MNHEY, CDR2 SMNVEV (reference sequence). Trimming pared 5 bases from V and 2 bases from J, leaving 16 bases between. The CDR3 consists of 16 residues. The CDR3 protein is CASSLTGTVGNQPQHF. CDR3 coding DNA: TGTGCCAGCAGTCTTACAGGGACCGTGGGCAATCAGCCCCAGCATTTT.

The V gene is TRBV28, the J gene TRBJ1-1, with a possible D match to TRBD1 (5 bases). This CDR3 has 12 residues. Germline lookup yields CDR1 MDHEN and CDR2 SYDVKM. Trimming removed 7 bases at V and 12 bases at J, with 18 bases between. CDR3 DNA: TGTGCCAGCAACCCAGACAGTGTTTCATCTTTCTTT. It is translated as CASNPDSVSSFF.

The CDR3 DNA reads as TGTGCCACCAGTGAGACTACAGGGGGCCAGGCAGATACGCAGTATTTT. Protein: CATSETTGGQADTQYF. The chain links TRBV24-1 to TRBJ2-3, with TRBD1 matching over 9 bases. CDR3 length: 16 amino acids. J gave up 4 bases and V 4 bases, and 8 bases lay outside the gene matches. CDR1 is KGHDR, CDR2 SFDVKD, per germline.